One sample yielded the 2 T cell receptor beta chains listed below, sequenced in a study of response to subunit inactivated influenza vaccine. TCRdb fed the RT-PCR reads into MiXCR, producing one record per CDR3 protein. Of 500,000 to 550,000 distinct CDR3 sequences listed, roughly 25% are singletons. The data also belong to a second study, concerning T cells expressing NK-cell markers. From that report: Synthesis of TCR beta cDNA relied on 5'RACE template switching carrying UMIs.

The sample here was CD4+ T cells sorted from PBMCs, taken about 13 days after vaccination. These receptors were collected from a man over 45 who received an inactivated influenza vaccine.

This clonotype was found a few times. A much larger clonotype is one base distant, so this may be a read error. This chain connects TRBV11-1 to TRBJ2-2, with D maybe TRBD1 (5 bases). In germline, CDR1 is SGHAT, CDR2 FQDESV (reference sequence). V lost 6 bases, J lost 4 bases, and 9 bases lay in between. This CDR3 spans 13 amino acids. The CDR3 coding sequence is TGTGCCAGCAGTTGGCAGGGCACCGGGGAGCTGTTTTTT. Translating it yields CASSWQGTGELFF.

This clonotype was seen only a few times. CDR3 coding DNA: TGCAGTGCTAGAGATTATTCCTCATTATCCTACAATGAGCAGTTCTTC. Translation: CSARDYSSLSYNEQFF. The chain employs TRBV20-1 and TRBJ2-1; D not resolved. The V and J ends lost 0 bases and 1 base respectively, with 13 bases between them. CDR3 length: 16 residues. Germline-derived CDR1 and CDR2 are DFQATT and SNEGSKA (reference sequence).